The sequence of this TCR beta chain was determined in a study of cytomegalovirus exposure and HLA in healthy donors. Findings of the study overall: Researchers reported in a later analysis that a missense DCLRE1C variant was tied to TCR beta V- and J-gene trimming. Presence/absence analyses assumed roughly uniform sequencing depth across donors.

Germline V gene sequence: CDR1 MDHEN, CDR2 SYDVKM. With V trimmed by 5 bases and J by 7 bases, 15 bases remained unmatched. This CDR3 spans 16 amino acids. Concerning this clone itself: The antigen is unknown.

PCR employed 60 Vbeta and 13 Jbeta primers. Profiling relied on immunoSEQ multiplex PCR, and the TCRdb table lists in-frame clones only, not all of them. The sample holds roughly 140,000 clones, around a tenth seen once. This TCR was recovered from a male donor in good health and CMV-seronegative. The sample consisted of PBMCs. V usage is TRBV28 and J usage is TRBJ2-5; 8 bases align to TRBD2. CDR3 loop: CASSPGGSGSWGTQYF. CDR3 nucleotide sequence: TGTGCCAGCAGTCCCGGGGGGAGCGGGAGCTGGGGGACCCAGTACTTC.